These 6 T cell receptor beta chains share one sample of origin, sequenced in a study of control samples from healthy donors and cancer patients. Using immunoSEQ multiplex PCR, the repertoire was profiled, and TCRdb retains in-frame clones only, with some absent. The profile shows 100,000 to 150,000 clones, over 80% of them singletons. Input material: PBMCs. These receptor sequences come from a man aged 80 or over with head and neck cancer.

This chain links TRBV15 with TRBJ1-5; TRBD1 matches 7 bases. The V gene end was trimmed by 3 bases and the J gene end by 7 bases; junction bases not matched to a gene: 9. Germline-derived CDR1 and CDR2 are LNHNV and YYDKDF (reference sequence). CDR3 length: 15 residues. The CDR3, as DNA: TGTGCCACCAGCAGTCCGAGACAGGGCGGGCAGCCCCAGCATTTT. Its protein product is CATSSPRQGGQPQHF.

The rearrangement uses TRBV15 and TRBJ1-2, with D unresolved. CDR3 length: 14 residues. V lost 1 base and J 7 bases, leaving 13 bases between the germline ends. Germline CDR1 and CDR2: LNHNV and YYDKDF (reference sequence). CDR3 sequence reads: CATSRGTYTPGYTF. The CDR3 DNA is TGTGCCACCAGCAGAGGTACCTATACACCTGGCTACACCTTC.

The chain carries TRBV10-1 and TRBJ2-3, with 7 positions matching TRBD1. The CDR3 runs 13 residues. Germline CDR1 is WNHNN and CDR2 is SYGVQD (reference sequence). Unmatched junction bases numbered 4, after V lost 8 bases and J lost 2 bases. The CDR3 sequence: CASDREHTDTQYF. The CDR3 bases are TGCGCCAGCGACAGGGAGCACACAGATACGCAGTATTTT.

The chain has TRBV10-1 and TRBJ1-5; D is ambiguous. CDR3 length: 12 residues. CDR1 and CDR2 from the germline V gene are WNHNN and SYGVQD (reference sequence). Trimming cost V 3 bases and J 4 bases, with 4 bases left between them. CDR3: CASSERNQPQHF. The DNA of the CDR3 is TGCGCCAGCAGTGAAAGAAATCAGCCCCAGCATTTT.

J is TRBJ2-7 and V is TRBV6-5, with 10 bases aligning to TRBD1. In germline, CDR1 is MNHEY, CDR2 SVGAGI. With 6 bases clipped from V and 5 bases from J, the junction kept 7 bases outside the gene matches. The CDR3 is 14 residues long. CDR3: CASSSGTGAHEQYF. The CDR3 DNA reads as TGTGCCAGCAGCTCCGGGACAGGGGCACACGAGCAGTACTTC.

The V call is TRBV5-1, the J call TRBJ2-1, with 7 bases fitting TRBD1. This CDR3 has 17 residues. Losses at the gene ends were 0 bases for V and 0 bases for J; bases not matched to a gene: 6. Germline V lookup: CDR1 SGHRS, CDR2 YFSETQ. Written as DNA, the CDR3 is TGCGCCAGCAGCTTGGACAGGGGTTTTGTCTCCTACAATGAGCAGTTCTTC. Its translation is CASSLDRGFVSYNEQFF.